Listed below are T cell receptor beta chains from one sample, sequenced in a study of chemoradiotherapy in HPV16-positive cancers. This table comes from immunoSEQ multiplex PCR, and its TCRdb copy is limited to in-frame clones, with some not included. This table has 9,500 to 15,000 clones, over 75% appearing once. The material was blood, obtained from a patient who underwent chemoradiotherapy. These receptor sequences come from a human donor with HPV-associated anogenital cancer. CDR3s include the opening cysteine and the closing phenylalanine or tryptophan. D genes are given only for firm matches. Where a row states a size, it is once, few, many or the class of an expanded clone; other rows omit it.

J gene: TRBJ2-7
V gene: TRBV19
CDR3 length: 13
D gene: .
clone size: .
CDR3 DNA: TGTGCCAGTAGTATCTCGGTATCCTACGAGCAGTACTTC
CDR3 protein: CASSISVSYEQYF

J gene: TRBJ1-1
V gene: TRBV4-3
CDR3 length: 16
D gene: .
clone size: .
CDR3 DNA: TGCGCCAGCAGCCAAGAAGAGGGACGGGGGGACACTGAAGCTTTCTTT
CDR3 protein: CASSQEEGRGDTEAFF

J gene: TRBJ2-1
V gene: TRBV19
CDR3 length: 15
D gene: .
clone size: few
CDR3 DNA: TGTGCCAGTAGTATTTCCCAGAATACATACAATGAGCAGTTCTTC
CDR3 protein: CASSISQNTYNEQFF

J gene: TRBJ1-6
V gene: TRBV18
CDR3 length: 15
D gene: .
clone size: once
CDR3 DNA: TGTGCCAGCTCACCCTCGGCAGGGGAGAGTTCACCCCTCCACTTT
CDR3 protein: CASSPSAGESSPLHF

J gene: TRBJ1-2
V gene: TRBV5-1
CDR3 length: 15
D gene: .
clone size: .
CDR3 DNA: TGCGCCAGCAGCTTGTGGCCGGGAACCTCCTATGGCTACACCTTC
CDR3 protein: CASSLWPGTSYGYTF

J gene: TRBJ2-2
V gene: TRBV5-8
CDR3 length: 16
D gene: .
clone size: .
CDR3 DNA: TGTGCCAGCAGACGTGCGGGGCTACGAGACACCGGGGAGCTGTTTTTT
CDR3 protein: CASRRAGLRDTGELFF

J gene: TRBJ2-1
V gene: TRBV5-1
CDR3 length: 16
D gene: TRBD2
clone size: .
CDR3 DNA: TGCGCCAGCAGCGGTAGCGGGGGGGCTTCCTACAATGAGCAGTTCTTC
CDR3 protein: CASSGSGGASYNEQFF

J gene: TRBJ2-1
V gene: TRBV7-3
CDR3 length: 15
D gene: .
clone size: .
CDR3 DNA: TGTGCCAGCAGCCAGGCGGGGACGTCATACAATGAGCAGTTCTTC
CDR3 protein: CASSQAGTSYNEQFF

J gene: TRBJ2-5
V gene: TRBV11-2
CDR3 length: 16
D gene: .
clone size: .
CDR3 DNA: TGTGCCAGCAGCTTAGCGGGCGGGGTCATTCAAGAGACCCAGTACTTC
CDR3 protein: CASSLAGGVIQETQYF

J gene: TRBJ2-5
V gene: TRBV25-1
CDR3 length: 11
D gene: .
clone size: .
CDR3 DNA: TGTGCCAGCAGTGCCCAAGAGACCCAGTACTTC
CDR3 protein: CASSAQETQYF

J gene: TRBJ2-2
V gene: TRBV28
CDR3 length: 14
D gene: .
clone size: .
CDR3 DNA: TGTGCCAGCAGGGGGGGGACAGCCACCGGGGAGCTGTTTTTT
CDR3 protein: CASRGGTATGELFF

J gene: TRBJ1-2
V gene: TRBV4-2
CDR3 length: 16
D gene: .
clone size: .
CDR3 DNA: TGTGCCAGCAGCCAAGAACTTAATTTGGCAGTCTATGGCTACACCTTC
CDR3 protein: CASSQELNLAVYGYTF

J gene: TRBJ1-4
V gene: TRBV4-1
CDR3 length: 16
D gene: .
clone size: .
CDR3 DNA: TGCGCCAGCAGCCACCGACAGGCTGCAACTAATGAAAAACTGTTTTTT
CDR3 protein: CASSHRQAATNEKLFF

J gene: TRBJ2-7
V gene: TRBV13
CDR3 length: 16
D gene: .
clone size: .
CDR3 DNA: TGTGCCAGCAGCTTAGGTTCGGAGGGGTCCTCCTACGAGCAGTACTTC
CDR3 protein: CASSLGSEGSSYEQYF

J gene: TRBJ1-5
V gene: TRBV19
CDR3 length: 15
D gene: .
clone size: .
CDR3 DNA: TGTGCCAGTAGTATTGTCACCAGGGCGGATCAGCCCCAGCATTTT
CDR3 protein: CASSIVTRADQPQHF

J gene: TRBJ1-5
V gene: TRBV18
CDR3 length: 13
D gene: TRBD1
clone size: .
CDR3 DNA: TGTGCCAGCTCAGGACAGGGCAATCAGCCCCAGCATTTT
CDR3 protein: CASSGQGNQPQHF

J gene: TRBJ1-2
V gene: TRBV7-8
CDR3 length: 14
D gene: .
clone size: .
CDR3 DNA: TGTGCCAGCAGCTCAGTTACAGGGTTTTATGGCTACACCTTC
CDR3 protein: CASSSVTGFYGYTF

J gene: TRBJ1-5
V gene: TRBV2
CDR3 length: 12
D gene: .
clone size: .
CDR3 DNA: TGTGCCAGCAGTCCGCTGAATCAGCCCCAGCATTTT
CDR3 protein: CASSPLNQPQHF